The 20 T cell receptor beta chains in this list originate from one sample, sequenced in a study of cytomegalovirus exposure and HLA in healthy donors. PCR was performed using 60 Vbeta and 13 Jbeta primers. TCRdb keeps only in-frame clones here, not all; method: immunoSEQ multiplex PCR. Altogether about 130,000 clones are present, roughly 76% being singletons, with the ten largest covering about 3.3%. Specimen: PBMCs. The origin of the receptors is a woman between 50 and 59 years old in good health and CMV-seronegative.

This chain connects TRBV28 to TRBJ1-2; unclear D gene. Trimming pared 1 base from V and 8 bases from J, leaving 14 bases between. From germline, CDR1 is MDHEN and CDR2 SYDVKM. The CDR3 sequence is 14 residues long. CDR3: CASSLSVVRRGYTF. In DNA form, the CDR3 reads TGTGCCAGCAGTTTATCAGTCGTCCGGCGGGGCTACACCTTC.

The CDR3 reads CASSQVRGTEAFF. In nucleotides, the CDR3 is TGTGCCAGCAGCCAAGTCCGAGGGACTGAAGCTTTCTTT. The genes are TRBV14 and TRBJ1-1; D is unclear. The CDR3 has 13 amino acids. Germline values: CDR1 SGHDN, CDR2 FVKESK. V lost 1 base to trimming and J lost 5 bases, with 8 bases between them.

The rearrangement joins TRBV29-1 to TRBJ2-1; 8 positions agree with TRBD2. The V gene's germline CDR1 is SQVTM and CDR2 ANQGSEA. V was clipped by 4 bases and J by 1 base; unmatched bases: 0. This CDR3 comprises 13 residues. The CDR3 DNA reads TGCAGCGTTGCGGGAGGGTCCTACAATGAGCAGTTCTTC. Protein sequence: CSVAGGSYNEQFF.

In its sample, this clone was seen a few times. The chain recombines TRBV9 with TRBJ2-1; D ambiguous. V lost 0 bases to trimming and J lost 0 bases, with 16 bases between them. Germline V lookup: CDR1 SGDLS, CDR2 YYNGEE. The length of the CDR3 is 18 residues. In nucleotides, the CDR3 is TGTGCCAGCAGCGTAGGAATTACGGCGGTAAGCTCCTACAATGAGCAGTTCTTC. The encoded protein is CASSVGITAVSSYNEQFF.

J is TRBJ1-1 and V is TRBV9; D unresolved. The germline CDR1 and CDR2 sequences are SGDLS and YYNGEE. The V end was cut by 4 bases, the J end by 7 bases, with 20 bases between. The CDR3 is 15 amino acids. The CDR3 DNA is TGTGCCAGCAGCCAGATAATGGAGGGCACGGGTGAAGCTTTCTTT. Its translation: CASSQIMEGTGEAFF.

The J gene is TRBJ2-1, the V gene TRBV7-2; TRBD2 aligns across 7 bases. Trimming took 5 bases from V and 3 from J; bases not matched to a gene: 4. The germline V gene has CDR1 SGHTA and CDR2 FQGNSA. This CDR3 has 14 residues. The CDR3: CASSPPSGYNEQFF. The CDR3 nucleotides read TGTGCCAGCAGCCCCCCTAGCGGCTACAATGAGCAGTTCTTC.

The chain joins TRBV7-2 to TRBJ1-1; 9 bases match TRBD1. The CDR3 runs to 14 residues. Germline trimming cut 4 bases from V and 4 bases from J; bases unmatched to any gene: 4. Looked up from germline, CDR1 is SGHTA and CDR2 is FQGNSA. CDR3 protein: CASSSDRGATEAFF. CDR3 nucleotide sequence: TGTGCCAGCAGCTCCGACAGGGGGGCCACTGAAGCTTTCTTT. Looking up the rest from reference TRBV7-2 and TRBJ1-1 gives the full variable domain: GAGVSQSPSNKVTEKGKDVELRCDPISGHTALYWYRQSLGQGLEFLIYFQGNSAPDKSGLPSDRFSAERTGGSVSTLTIQRTQQEDSAVYLCASSSDRGATEAFFGQGTRLTVV.

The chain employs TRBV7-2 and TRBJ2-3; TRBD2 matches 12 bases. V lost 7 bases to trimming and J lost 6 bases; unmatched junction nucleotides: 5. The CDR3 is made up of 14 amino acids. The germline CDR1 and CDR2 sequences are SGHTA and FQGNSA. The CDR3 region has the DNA TGTGCCAGCACCCAACTAGCGGGAGGTGATACGCAGTATTTT. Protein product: CASTQLAGGDTQYF.

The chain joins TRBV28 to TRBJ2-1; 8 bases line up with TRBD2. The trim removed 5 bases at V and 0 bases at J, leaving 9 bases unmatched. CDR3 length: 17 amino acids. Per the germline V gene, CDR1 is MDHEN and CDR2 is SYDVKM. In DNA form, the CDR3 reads TGTGCCAGCAGTCAAGCGGGGGCCTTAGCCTCCTACAATGAGCAGTTCTTC. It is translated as CASSQAGALASYNEQFF.

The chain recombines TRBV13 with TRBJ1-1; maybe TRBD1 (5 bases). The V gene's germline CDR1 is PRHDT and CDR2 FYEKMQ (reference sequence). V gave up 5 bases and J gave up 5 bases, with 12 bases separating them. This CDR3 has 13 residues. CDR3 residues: CASSQQRGTEAFF. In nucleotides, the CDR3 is TGTGCCAGCAGCCAACAAAGGGGTACTGAAGCTTTCTTT.

Here the CDR3 reads CASKGGMDIQYF. The CDR3 DNA reads as TGTGCCAGCAAAGGGGGCATGGACATTCAGTACTTC. This chain links TRBV28 with TRBJ2-4; TRBD1 matches 7 bases. From germline, CDR1 is MDHEN and CDR2 SYDVKM. Trimming removed 7 bases from V and 8 bases from J; junction bases left unmatched: 5. The CDR3 totals 12 residues.

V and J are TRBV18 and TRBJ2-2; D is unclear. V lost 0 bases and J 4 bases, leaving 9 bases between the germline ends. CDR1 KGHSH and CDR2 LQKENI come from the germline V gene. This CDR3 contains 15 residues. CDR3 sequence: CASSPPSTSTGELFF. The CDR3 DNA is TGTGCCAGCTCACCACCGAGTACGAGCACCGGGGAGCTGTTTTTT.

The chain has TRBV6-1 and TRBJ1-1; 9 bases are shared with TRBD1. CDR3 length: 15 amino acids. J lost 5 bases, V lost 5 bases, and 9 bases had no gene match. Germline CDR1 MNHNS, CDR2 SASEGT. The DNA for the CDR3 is TGTGCCAGCAGTCAAGGGGACAGGGACGATACTGAAGCTTTCTTT. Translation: CASSQGDRDDTEAFF.

The CDR3 reads CASSLGRGPGANVLTF. The CDR3 nucleotides are TGTGCCAGCAGCTTAGGGAGGGGCCCTGGGGCCAACGTCCTGACTTTC. The J gene is TRBJ2-6, the V gene TRBV5-6; 7 nucleotides line up with TRBD2. This CDR3 region has 16 residues. The trim removed 2 bases at V and 2 bases at J, leaving 4 bases unmatched. CDR1 is SGHDT, CDR2 YYEEEE, per germline.

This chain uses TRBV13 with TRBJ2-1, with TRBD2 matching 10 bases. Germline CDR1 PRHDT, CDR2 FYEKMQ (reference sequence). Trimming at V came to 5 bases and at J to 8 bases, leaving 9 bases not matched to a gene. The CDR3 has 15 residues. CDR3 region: CASSPSGSGWDEQFF. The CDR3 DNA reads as TGTGCCAGCAGCCCTAGCGGGAGTGGGTGGGATGAGCAGTTCTTC.

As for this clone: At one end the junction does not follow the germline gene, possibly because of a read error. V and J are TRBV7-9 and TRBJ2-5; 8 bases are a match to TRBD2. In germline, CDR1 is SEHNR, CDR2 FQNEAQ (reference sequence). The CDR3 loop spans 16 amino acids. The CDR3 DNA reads TGTTCCAGCAGCTTAGACCCCGGGAGGGCCAGGGAGACCCAGTACTTC. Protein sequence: CSSSLDPGRARETQYF.

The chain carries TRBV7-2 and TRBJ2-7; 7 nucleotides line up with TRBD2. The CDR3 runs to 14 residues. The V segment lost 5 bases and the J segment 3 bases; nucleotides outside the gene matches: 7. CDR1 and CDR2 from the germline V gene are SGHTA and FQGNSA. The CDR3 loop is CASSLTSGGYEQYF. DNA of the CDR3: TGTGCCAGCAGCCTCACTTCGGGAGGCTACGAGCAGTACTTC.

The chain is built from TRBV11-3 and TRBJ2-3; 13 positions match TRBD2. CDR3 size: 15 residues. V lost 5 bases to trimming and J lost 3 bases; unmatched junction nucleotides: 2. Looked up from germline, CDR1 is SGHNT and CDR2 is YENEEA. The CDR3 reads CASSTGLAGTDTQYF. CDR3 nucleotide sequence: TGTGCCAGCAGCACGGGACTAGCGGGAACAGATACGCAGTATTTT.

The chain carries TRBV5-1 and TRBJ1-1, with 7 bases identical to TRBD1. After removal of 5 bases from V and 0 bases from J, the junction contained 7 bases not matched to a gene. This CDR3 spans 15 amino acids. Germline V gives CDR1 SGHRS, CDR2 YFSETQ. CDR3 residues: CASRLRQGMNTEAFF. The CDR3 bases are TGCGCCAGCAGATTGCGACAGGGCATGAACACTGAAGCTTTCTTT.

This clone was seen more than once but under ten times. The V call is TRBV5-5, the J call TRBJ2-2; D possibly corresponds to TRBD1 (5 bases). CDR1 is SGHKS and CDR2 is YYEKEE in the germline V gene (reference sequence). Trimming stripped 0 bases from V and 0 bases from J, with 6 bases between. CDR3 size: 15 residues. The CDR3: CASSLGTTNTGELFF. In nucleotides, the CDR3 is TGTGCCAGCAGCTTGGGGACAACGAACACCGGGGAGCTGTTTTTT.